The sequence of this T cell receptor (beta chain) was determined in a study of blood T cell repertoires in COVID-19. About the study: COVID-19 samples, acute and convalescent, were from the United States, Italy and Spain. The analysed material was cDNA or gDNA that came from T cells, B-cell-depleted T cells, or PBMCs.

V dropped 4 bases and J dropped 2; count of bases not matched to a gene: 11. Germline loops: CDR1 SGHAT, CDR2 FQNNGV. This CDR3 is built from 17 residues. Original analysis: Reference gene primers were amplified, and this amplification served to estimate nucleated cell counts. The table came from immunoSEQ multiplex PCR; TCRdb's copy has only in-frame clones and leaves some out. From that table come the V and J calls and clone size; the DNA was used to work out D and trimming. The sample has 200,000 to 300,000 clones, roughly 86% seen once. The gene calls are TRBV11-2 and TRBJ2-5; 9 nucleotides agree with TRBD2. The receptor was derived from a woman between 25 and 40 years old who had recovered from COVID-19. The material sequenced was peripheral blood. The CDR3 nucleotides read TGTGCCAGCAGCTCAGACGCGGGGGGGCCAATACAAGAGACCCAGTACTTC. This codes for CASSSDAGGPIQETQYF.